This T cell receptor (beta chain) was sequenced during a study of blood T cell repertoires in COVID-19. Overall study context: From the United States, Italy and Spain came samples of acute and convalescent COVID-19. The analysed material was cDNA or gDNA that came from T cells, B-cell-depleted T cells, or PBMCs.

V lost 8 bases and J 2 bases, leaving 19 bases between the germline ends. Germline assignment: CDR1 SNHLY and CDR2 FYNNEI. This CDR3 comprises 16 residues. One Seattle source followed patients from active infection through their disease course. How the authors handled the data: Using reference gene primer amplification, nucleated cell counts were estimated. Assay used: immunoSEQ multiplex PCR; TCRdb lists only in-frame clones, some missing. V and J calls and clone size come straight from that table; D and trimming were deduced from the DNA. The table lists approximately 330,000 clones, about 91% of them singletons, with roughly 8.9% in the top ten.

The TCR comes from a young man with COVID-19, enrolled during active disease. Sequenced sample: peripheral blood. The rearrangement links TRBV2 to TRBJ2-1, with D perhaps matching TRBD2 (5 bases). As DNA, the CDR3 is TGTGCCAGCCTCAATAACAAAGACTACCCCTACAATGAGCAGTTCTTC. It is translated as CASLNNKDYPYNEQFF.